This TCR beta chain was captured in a study of blood T cell repertoires in COVID-19. Measured with immunoSEQ multiplex PCR; TCRdb has only the in-frame clones, and not every one. The sample lists 15,000 to 17,000 clones, 75% to 90% seen once, with over 20% in the top ten. What was sequenced was peripheral blood. This receptor was taken from an older man with active or convalescent COVID-19.

CDR3 DNA: TGCGCCAGCAGCCAAGATCCGACAGGGAGGGATACGCAGTATTTT. It translates to CASSQDPTGRDTQYF. The rearrangement links TRBV4-3 to TRBJ2-3; a possible D gene is TRBD1 (7 bases). The CDR3 spans 15 residues. The V end lost 0 bases, the J end lost 6 bases, and 13 bases lay between the germline ends. Germline V gene data show CDR1 as LGHNA and CDR2 as YSLEER.